A selection of T cell receptor beta chains follows, all from one sample in a study of shared clonotypes between healthy human individuals. This table comes from immunoSEQ multiplex PCR, and its TCRdb copy is limited to in-frame clones, with some not included. The repertoire holds 600,000 to 750,000 clones, with approximately 75% as singletons. The sequenced sample was memory CD4+ T cells sorted from blood. The origin of the receptors is a woman aged 25-40 years in good health. CDR3s include the opening cysteine and the closing phenylalanine or tryptophan. The D gene is left open where the match is weak. Clone size is given for some rows only: seen once, a few or many times, or a class if the clone is expanded.

j_call clone_size v_call d_call cdr3_nt cdr3_aa
TRBJ2-1 - TRBV30 - TGTGCCTGGAGTGGAGTAGCGGTAGACAATGAGCAGTTCTTC CAWSGVAVDNEQFF
TRBJ2-3 once TRBV15 TRBD2 TGTGCCACCAGCAGGCGGGACTACTCTAGCACAGATACGCAGTATTTT CATSRRDYSSTDTQYF
TRBJ1-1 - TRBV5-1 TRBD1 TGCGCCAGCAAAGGGGGCGCCAACACTGAAGCTTTCTTT CASKGGANTEAFF
TRBJ2-1 - TRBV5-1 - TGCGCCAGCAGCTTGGACGCGGCGAGAGCTTTCAATGAGCAGTTCTTC CASSLDAARAFNEQFF
TRBJ1-3 - TRBV4-1 - TGCGCCAGCAGCCCAACACATCAGGCCTCCTCTGGAAACACCATATATTTT CASSPTHQASSGNTIYF
TRBJ2-7 many TRBV5-1 - TGCGCCAGCAGCTTGGAACGGGCCAACGAATGGGACCGCGAGCAGTACTTC CASSLERANEWDREQYF
TRBJ2-2 - TRBV27 TRBD2 TGTGCCAGCAGGACTAGCGGGAGGGGGCTGAACACCGGGGAGCTGTTTTTT CASRTSGRGLNTGELFF
TRBJ2-3 - TRBV7-6 - TGTGCCAGCAGCTCAGCCCCCGGGTACACAGATACGCAGTATTTT CASSSAPGYTDTQYF
TRBJ1-2 - TRBV28 - TGTGCCAGCAGTTTGTCAAATTATGGCTACACCTTC CASSLSNYGYTF
TRBJ2-3 once TRBV7-6 TRBD2 TGTGCCAGCAGCTCCCGTCCGAGCGGGAGCTCGGATACGCAGTATTTT CASSSRPSGSSDTQYF
TRBJ1-5 - TRBV4-1 - TGCGCCAGCAGCCAAGGGAGTGTTCGCGGATGGCGCAATCAGCCCCAGCATTTT CASSQGSVRGWRNQPQHF
TRBJ2-7 - TRBV18 - TGTGCCAGCTCACAAGACGACGTCCAGTACTTC CASSQDDVQYF
TRBJ2-1 - TRBV7-8 - TGTGCCAGCAGCCTTGGCCGAAGCAATGAGCAGTTCTTC CASSLGRSNEQFF
TRBJ2-7 once TRBV27 - TGTGCCAGCAGTTTTTCTGGGGGCAACGAGCAGTACTTC CASSFSGGNEQYF
TRBJ1-3 - TRBV28 - TGTGCCAGCAGGGTGGGGGACACCCGAGCAACCATATATTTT CASRVGDTRATIYF
TRBJ1-3 - TRBV19 TRBD1 TGTGCCAGTAGTATCCGGACAGGGGCTGGAAACACCATATATTTT CASSIRTGAGNTIYF
TRBJ1-2 - TRBV7-8 - TGTGCCAGCAGCCGCGGGAACTATGGCTACACCTTC CASSRGNYGYTF
TRBJ1-4 - TRBV19 - TGTGCCAGTAGTATAGCAGCAGGACAGCTTAATGAAAAACTGTTTTTT CASSIAAGQLNEKLFF
TRBJ1-2 - TRBV6-1 - TGTGCCCACGGGGCTATTGGGGGCTACACCTTC CAHGAIGGYTF
TRBJ2-7 - TRBV7-9 - TGTGCCAGCAGCTTGTATACGGGCGAGCAGTACTTC CASSLYTGEQYF
TRBJ2-7 - TRBV11-2 - TGTGCCAGCAGCTTAGCCAGGCATTACGAGCAGTACTTC CASSLARHYEQYF
TRBJ2-3 few TRBV18 TRBD2 TGTGCCAGCTCACCAACACCGGGACTAGCGGCTAGCACAGATACGCAGTATTTT CASSPTPGLAASTDTQYF